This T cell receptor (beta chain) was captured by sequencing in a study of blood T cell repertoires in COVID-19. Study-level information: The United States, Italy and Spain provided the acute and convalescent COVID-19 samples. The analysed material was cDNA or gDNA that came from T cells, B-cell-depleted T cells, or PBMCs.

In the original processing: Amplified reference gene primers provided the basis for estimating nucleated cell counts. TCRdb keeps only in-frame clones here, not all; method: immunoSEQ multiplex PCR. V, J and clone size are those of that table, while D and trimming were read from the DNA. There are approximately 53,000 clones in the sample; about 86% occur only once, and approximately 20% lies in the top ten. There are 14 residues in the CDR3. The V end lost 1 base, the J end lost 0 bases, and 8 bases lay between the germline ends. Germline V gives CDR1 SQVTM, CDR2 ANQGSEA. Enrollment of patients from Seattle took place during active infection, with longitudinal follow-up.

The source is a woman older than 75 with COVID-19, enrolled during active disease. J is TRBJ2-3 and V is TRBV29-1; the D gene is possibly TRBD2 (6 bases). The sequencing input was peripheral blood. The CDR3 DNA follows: TGCAGCGTTGAAGTAGCGGACAGCACAGATACGCAGTATTTT. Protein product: CSVEVADSTDTQYF.